This TCR beta chain was sequenced in a study of PD-1 blockade in classical Hodgkin lymphoma. Overall study findings and caveats: While CD8+ TCR diversity did not rise significantly by C4D1, CD4+ TCR diversity did.

Assay: immunoSEQ multiplex PCR; the TCRdb copy retains only in-frame clones and omits some. This table has tens of thousands of clones, about three quarters appearing once. Noted time point: cycle 4 day 1 (C4D1), after 6 weeks of nivolumab. All the patients suffered relapse after autologous stem cell transplantation, and brentuximab vedotin exposure differed. This clone was picked up one time. Antigen: not known. The material sequenced was peripheral blood mononuclear cells (PBMCs), taken before the fourth cycle of nivolumab. This clonotype was sampled from a human donor with classical Hodgkin lymphoma.

CDR3 DNA: TGTGCCAGCAGCCACGACAGGGCCCTCACAGATACGCAGTATTTT. Translated, it gives CASSHDRALTDTQYF. V gene TRBV7-9 combines with J gene TRBJ2-3; 7 bases are shared with TRBD1. V lost 5 bases to trimming and J lost 2 bases; unmatched junction nucleotides: 7. The CDR3 sequence is 15 residues long. CDR1 is SEHNR, CDR2 FQNEAQ, per germline (reference sequence).